The 19 T cell receptor beta chains below all came from one sample that was sequenced in a study of CD8 T cells in Susac syndrome. Random hexamers were used to reverse transcribe roughly 0.5 to 1 ug of RNA. TCRdb analysed the immunoSEQ multiplex PCR reads with MiXCR anew, one entry per CDR3 protein. This table has 210,000 or so distinct CDR3 sequences, roughly 93% appearing once. The sample consisted of CD4+ T cells from PBMCs. Every receptor here comes from a human donor with Susac syndrome.

The V gene is TRBV20-1, the J gene TRBJ2-1; D remains unclear. This CDR3 spans 12 amino acids. Germline assignment: CDR1 DFQATT and CDR2 SNEGSKA (reference sequence). Trimming removed 2 bases at V and 9 bases at J, with 11 bases between. The CDR3 nucleotides read TGCAGTGCTAGAAGAGCCCCCAGTGAGCAGTTCTTC. It codes for CSARRAPSEQFF.

The chain links TRBV20-1 to TRBJ1-3, with a weak D call TRBD1 (5 bases). The CDR3 totals 15 residues. The ends were cut back, 4 bases at V and 2 bases at J, with 15 bases in the middle. Germline CDR1 and CDR2: DFQATT and SNEGSKA (reference sequence). CDR3 region: CSAIPSEGAGNTIYF. CDR3 nucleotides: TGCAGTGCTATACCCTCTGAAGGGGCTGGAAACACCATATATTTT.

This clonotype occurred once. This rearrangement joins TRBV4-3 to TRBJ2-7; TRBD2 aligns across 11 bases. The CDR3 length is 15 residues. J gave up 5 bases and V 2 bases, and 5 bases lay outside the gene matches. Germline CDR1 and CDR2: LGHNA and YSLEER. CDR3 region: CASSQQRLAGHEQYF. The CDR3 nucleotides are TGCGCCAGCAGCCAACAACGACTAGCGGGGCACGAGCAGTACTTC.

The chain employs TRBV29-1 and TRBJ2-7; weak D call: TRBD1 (6 bases). The length of the CDR3 is 13 residues. V shed 0 bases and J shed 7 bases, with 13 bases lying between them. The germline V gene has CDR1 SQVTM and CDR2 ANQGSEA. In DNA, the CDR3 is TGCAGCGTTGAAGACAGGGGCCTGGGGGAGCAGTACTTC. Protein product: CSVEDRGLGEQYF.

The CDR3 sequence: CASSIVAGGLQETQYF. As DNA, the CDR3 is TGTGCCAGTAGTATAGTTGCGGGGGGTCTCCAAGAGACCCAGTACTTC. The chain recombines TRBV19 with TRBJ2-5; 8 nucleotides match TRBD2. The CDR3 spans 16 residues. The trim removed 1 base at V and 1 base at J, leaving 5 bases unmatched. Germline V CDR1 and CDR2: LNHDA, SQIVND (reference sequence).

In its sample, this clonotype was seen once. The V and J genes are TRBV12-3 or TRBV12-4 and TRBJ1-6, with D maybe TRBD1 (6 bases). Deletions cut 5 bases from V and 6 bases from J, with 14 bases between. CDR3 length: 15 residues. The CDR3 sequence is CASSHRQVLNSPLHF. CDR3 DNA sequence: TGTGCCAGCAGTCACCGACAGGTCCTTAATTCACCCCTCCACTTT.

This chain connects TRBV6-5 to TRBJ1-1; no reliable D call. Between the trimmed V and J ends, which lost 2 bases and 5 bases, there was a span of 6 bases. The CDR3 consists of 12 residues. Germline V lookup: CDR1 MNHEY, CDR2 SVGAGI. CDR3 region: CASSYTGTEAFF. As DNA, the CDR3 is TGTGCCAGCAGTTACACTGGGACTGAAGCTTTCTTT.

This chain connects TRBV29-1 to TRBJ1-1; no firm D call. This CDR3 spans 13 amino acids. Between the trimmed V and J ends, which lost 1 base and 1 base, there was a span of 7 bases. Germline assignment: CDR1 SQVTM and CDR2 ANQGSEA. The CDR3 nucleotides read TGCAGCGTTGAAGGGGGTTGGAACACTGAAGCTTTCTTT. It yields the protein CSVEGGWNTEAFF.

V and J are TRBV5-1 and TRBJ2-7; the match to TRBD1 covers 11 bases. Germline V gene data show CDR1 as SGHRS and CDR2 as YFSETQ. The V gene end was trimmed by 4 bases and the J gene end by 6 bases; junction bases not matched to a gene: 9. The CDR3 covers 15 residues. As DNA, the CDR3 is TGCGCCAGCAGCCCCCTAACCGGGACAGGGGGCGAGCAGTACTTC. It encodes CASSPLTGTGGEQYF.

V usage is TRBV9 and J usage is TRBJ1-6; no clear D. Germline-derived CDR1 and CDR2 are SGDLS and YYNGEE. This CDR3 has 13 amino acids. The V gene lost 3 bases and the J gene lost 8 bases, with 9 bases spanning the gap. This CDR3 is CASSAVLDSPLHF. In DNA, the CDR3 is TGTGCCAGCAGCGCGGTGTTGGATTCACCCCTCCACTTT.

The chain is built from TRBV10-3 and TRBJ1-3, with D maybe TRBD1 (6 bases). Trimming shortened V by 6 bases and J by 4 bases, and 10 bases separated the two germline ends. The CDR3 loop spans 13 amino acids. In germline, CDR1 is ENHRY, CDR2 SYGVKD. This chain's CDR3 is CAIRSGTGNTIYF. CDR3 bases: TGTGCCATCAGATCAGGGACAGGAAACACCATATATTTT.

The chain is built from TRBV28 and TRBJ2-4; 8 bases align to TRBD1. The CDR3 sequence is 16 residues long. The trim removed 4 bases at V and 0 bases at J, leaving 5 bases unmatched. The germline CDR1 and CDR2 sequences are MDHEN and SYDVKM. In nucleotides, the CDR3 is TGTGCCAGCAGTTCCCAGGGGGCGTTAGCCAAAAACATTCAGTACTTC. This sequence encodes CASSSQGALAKNIQYF. Supplemented by reference TRBV28 and TRBJ2-4, the full variable domain reads DVKVTQSSRYLVKRTGEKVFLECVQDMDHENMFWYRQDPGLGLRLIYFSYDVKMKEKGDIPEGYSVSREKKERFSLILESASTNQTSMYLCASSSQGALAKNIQYFGAGTRLSVL.

The V gene is TRBV7-2, the J gene TRBJ1-2; D is possibly TRBD1 (5 bases). V was trimmed by 6 bases and J by 6 bases, leaving 26 bases between them. In germline, CDR1 is SGHTA, CDR2 FQGNSA. This CDR3 is 17 amino acids long. Here the CDR3 DNA reads TGTGCCAGCAGTCGCTCACCGGGACGGGCGGCGGATAATGGCTACACCTTC. It yields the protein CASSRSPGRAADNGYTF. The entire variable domain, with the rest obtained from reference TRBV7-2 and TRBJ1-2, is as follows: GAGVSQSPSNKVTEKGKDVELRCDPISGHTALYWYRQSLGQGLEFLIYFQGNSAPDKSGLPSDRFSAERTGGSVSTLTIQRTQQEDSAVYLCASSRSPGRAADNGYTFGSGTRLTVV.

As for this clonotype: The junction does not match germline at one end; this may be a read error. The chain is built from TRBV7-2 and TRBJ1-6; 10 nucleotides line up with TRBD1. This CDR3 has 16 residues. Germline V gene lookup returns CDR1 SGHTA and CDR2 FQGNSA. Written as DNA, the CDR3 is TGTGCCAGCACCATAGGAGGGACAGGGGAAAATTCTCCCCTCCACTTT. This gives the protein CASTIGGTGENSPLHF.

The CDR3 region is CSVDTAYNEQFF. In DNA, the CDR3 is TGCAGCGTTGACACGGCCTACAATGAGCAGTTCTTC. The chain combines TRBV29-1 with TRBJ2-1; D gene unclear. There are 12 residues in the CDR3. Germline lookup yields CDR1 SQVTM and CDR2 ANQGSEA. With 3 bases removed from V and 2 bases from J, the gap between germline ends came to 5 bases.

J is TRBJ1-1 and V is TRBV20-1; TRBD1 matches at 12 bases. V gave up 3 bases and J gave up 5 bases; unmatched junction bases: 10. The CDR3 extends over 16 amino acids. From germline, CDR1 is DFQATT and CDR2 SNEGSKA (reference sequence). In DNA form, the CDR3 reads TGCAGTGCTAGCGGGACAGGGGGCCTCGCGGGAACTGAAGCTTTCTTT. Its translation: CSASGTGGLAGTEAFF.

This clonotype showed up just a few times. The chain joins TRBV12-3 or TRBV12-4 to TRBJ1-3; D uncertain. This CDR3 comprises 12 residues. V was clipped by 7 bases and J by 3 bases, with 7 bases between them. CDR3 nucleotide sequence: TGTGCCAGCATGGGTCGTGGAAACACCATATATTTT. This gives the protein CASMGRGNTIYF.

The chain couples TRBV29-1 to TRBJ1-6; TRBD1 might be the D (5 bases). The V end lost 6 bases, the J end lost 10 bases, and 19 bases lay between the germline ends. Germline-derived CDR1 and CDR2 are SQVTM and ANQGSEA. There are 14 residues in the CDR3. The CDR3 DNA follows: TGCAGCGTCCTTGGTGACGGGGAGGGGTCACCCCTCCACTTT. Its protein is CSVLGDGEGSPLHF.

The genes are TRBV9 and TRBJ2-3, with D perhaps TRBD1 (6 bases). V dropped 5 bases and J dropped 0 bases, with 10 bases sitting between them. Germline V gene lookup returns CDR1 SGDLS and CDR2 YYNGEE. The CDR3 has 14 residues. CDR3 in DNA: TGTGCCAGCAGTCCCGGACAGAGCACAGATACGCAGTATTTT. This sequence encodes CASSPGQSTDTQYF.